These 10 T cell receptor beta chains were all obtained from the same sample, sequenced in a study of T-cell memory formation after mild COVID-19. In TCRdb, the 5' RACE reads were re-called with MiXCR into one record per CDR3 protein. The table includes roughly 50,000 distinct CDR3 sequences, over 9% detected once. Input material: PBMCs or a T cell subset sorted from them (not recorded which). These receptors were taken from a man aged 18 to 30 who had mild COVID-19 (a few samples of this study predate the infection). Cell type and time point are not known.

The chain combines TRBV4-2 with TRBJ2-6; 7 bases are a match to TRBD1. CDR3 length equals 17 residues. CDR1 LGHNA and CDR2 YNFKEQ come from the germline V gene. Unmatched junction bases numbered 2, after V lost 0 bases and J lost 0 bases. The CDR3 bases are TGTGCCAGCAGCCAAGATCGGGACAGCTCTGGGGCCAACGTCCTGACTTTC. Protein: CASSQDRDSSGANVLTF.

This clonotype occurred a few times. This chain uses TRBV9 with TRBJ1-5; D might be TRBD1 (6 bases). CDR1 SGDLS and CDR2 YYNGEE come from the germline V gene. This CDR3 is built from 19 residues. The ends were cut back, 4 bases at V and 0 bases at J, with 23 bases in the middle. For the CDR3, the DNA is TGTGCCAGCAGCCCCCGTCCAAGGGGGAGGGGGGATAGCAATCAGCCCCAGCATTTT. It codes for CASSPRPRGRGDSNQPQHF.

This sequence joins TRBV20-1 and TRBJ1-2, with TRBD1 identical over 7 bases. Germline CDR1 and CDR2: DFQATT and SNEGSKA (reference sequence). The CDR3 has 11 residues. The chain's CDR3 is CSAGTDYGYTF. The CDR3 nucleotides read TGCAGCGCCGGGACAGACTATGGCTACACCTTC.

There are many counts of this clonotype. This chain connects TRBV4-3 to TRBJ2-3; 8 bases map to TRBD2. Germline CDR1 is LGHNA and CDR2 is YSLEER. With 1 base clipped from V and 4 bases from J, the junction kept 10 bases outside the gene matches. This CDR3 has 17 amino acids. In DNA form, the CDR3 reads TGCGCCAGCAGCCAAGTCATGAAGCGGGGGTTTGCAGATACGCAGTATTTT. Translation gives CASSQVMKRGFADTQYF.

The chain has TRBV6-1 and TRBJ2-7; the D gene could be TRBD1 or TRBD2 (5 bases each). Germline V gene data show CDR1 as MNHNS and CDR2 as SASEGT. V was trimmed by 5 bases and J by 10 bases, leaving 18 bases between them. This CDR3 is 13 amino acids long. CDR3 protein: CASSTIQVPGQYV. Written as DNA, the CDR3 is TGTGCCAGCAGTACCATACAGGTACCGGGACAGTACGTC.

This clonotype has just a few counts. The V gene is TRBV5-4, the J gene TRBJ2-3; D unclear. CDR3 length: 15 residues. V was cut by 0 bases and J by 0 bases, with 8 bases left in between. Germline V gene lookup returns CDR1 SGHNT and CDR2 YYREEE (reference sequence). CDR3: CASSLGQTSTDTQYF. The CDR3 bases are TGTGCCAGCAGCTTGGGGCAAACTAGCACAGATACGCAGTATTTT. Full variable domain (outside the CDR3, taken from reference TRBV5-4 and TRBJ2-3): ETGVTQSPTHLIKTRGQQVTLRCSSQSGHNTVSWYQQALGQGPQFIFQYYREEENGRGNFPPRFSGLQFPNYSSELNVNALELDDSALYLCASSLGQTSTDTQYFGPGTRLTVL.

This sequence joins TRBV5-6 and TRBJ2-3; possibly TRBD1 for D (5 bases). The CDR3 loop spans 17 amino acids. Trimming left V 5 bases short and J 4 bases short, with 23 bases between. Germline CDR1 is SGHDT and CDR2 is YYEEEE. CDR3 DNA: TGTGCCAGCAGGTGGGGCGTCAGGTTCGGTATGTCAGATACGCAGTATTTT. Protein: CASRWGVRFGMSDTQYF. The full variable domain, rest sourced from reference TRBV5-6 and TRBJ2-3, is DAGVTQSPTHLIKTRGQQVTLRCSPKSGHDTVSWYQQALGQGPQFIFQYYEEEERQRGNFPDRFSGHQFPNYSSELNVNALLLGDSALYLCASRWGVRFGMSDTQYFGPGTRLTVL.

This rearrangement joins TRBV6-2 or TRBV6-3 to TRBJ2-7; D is uncertain. In germline, CDR1 is MNHEY, CDR2 SVGEGT. The CDR3 length is 14 residues. The V gene lost 2 bases and the J gene lost 2 bases, with 10 bases spanning the gap. In DNA, the CDR3 is TGTGCCAGCAGTTACGATACCACTACCTACGAGCAGTACGTC. Its translation is CASSYDTTTYEQYV.

This clonotype was seen a handful of times. The CDR3 sequence is CASKPAGNTEAFF. The CDR3 DNA sequence: TGTGCCAGCAAGCCCGCGGGGAACACTGAAGCTTTCTTT. The gene calls are TRBV2 and TRBJ1-1, with D unclear. CDR3 length: 13 residues. The germline gives CDR1 SNHLY, CDR2 FYNNEI. V was clipped by 7 bases and J by 1 base, with 10 bases between them.

The V and J genes are TRBV7-9 and TRBJ2-6; D gene uncertain. This CDR3 is 15 amino acids long. Trimming shortened V by 1 base and J by 1 base, and 5 bases separated the two germline ends. The germline V gene encodes CDR1 SEHNR and CDR2 FQNEAQ (reference sequence). This CDR3 reads CASSLEPSGANVLTF. The CDR3 nucleotides are TGTGCCAGCAGCTTAGAGCCTTCTGGGGCCAACGTCCTGACTTTC.